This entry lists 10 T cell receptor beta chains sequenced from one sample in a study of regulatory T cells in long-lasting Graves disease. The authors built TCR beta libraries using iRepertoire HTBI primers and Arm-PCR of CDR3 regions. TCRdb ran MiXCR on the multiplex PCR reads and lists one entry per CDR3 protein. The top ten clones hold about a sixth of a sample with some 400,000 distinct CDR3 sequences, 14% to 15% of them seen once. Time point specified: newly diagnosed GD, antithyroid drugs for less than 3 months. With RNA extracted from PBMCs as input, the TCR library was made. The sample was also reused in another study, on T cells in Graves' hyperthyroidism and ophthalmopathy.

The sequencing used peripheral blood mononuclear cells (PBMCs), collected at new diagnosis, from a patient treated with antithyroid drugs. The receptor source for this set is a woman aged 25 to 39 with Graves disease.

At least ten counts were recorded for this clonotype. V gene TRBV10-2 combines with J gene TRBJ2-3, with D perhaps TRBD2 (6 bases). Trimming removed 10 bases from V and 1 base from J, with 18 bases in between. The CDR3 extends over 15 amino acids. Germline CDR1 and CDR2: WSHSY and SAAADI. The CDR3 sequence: CATRDGSGGTDTQYF. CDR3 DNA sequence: TGCGCCACCCGGGATGGTAGCGGAGGCACAGATACGCAGTATTTT.

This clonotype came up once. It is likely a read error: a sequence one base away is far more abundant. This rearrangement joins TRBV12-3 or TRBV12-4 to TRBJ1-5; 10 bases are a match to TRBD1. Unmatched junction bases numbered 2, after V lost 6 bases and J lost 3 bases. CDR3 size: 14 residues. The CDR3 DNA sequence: TGTGCCAGCAGGGGGACAGGGGACAATCAGCCCCAGCATTTT. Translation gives CASRGTGDNQPQHF.

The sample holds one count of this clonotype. The CDR3 sequence: CASSISSTNEKLFF. In nucleotides, the CDR3 is TGTGCCAGTAGTATTAGTTCAACTAATGAAAAACTGTTTTTT. The genes are TRBV19 and TRBJ1-4, with D hard to call. Germline CDR1 LNHDA, CDR2 SQIVND (reference sequence). The CDR3 totals 14 residues. Trimming shortened V by 3 bases and J by 0 bases, and 5 bases separated the two germline ends.

The CDR3 DNA sequence: TGTGCCAGCAGCAAGACAGGAACCGCTAGCACAGATACGCAGCATTTT. This gives the protein CASSKTGTASTDTQHF. This chain links TRBV7-3 with TRBJ2-3; maybe TRBD1 (6 bases). Matching the DNA end better, TRBJ1-5 makes the J call doubtful. The length of the CDR3 is 16 residues. From germline, CDR1 is SGHTA and CDR2 FQGTGA.

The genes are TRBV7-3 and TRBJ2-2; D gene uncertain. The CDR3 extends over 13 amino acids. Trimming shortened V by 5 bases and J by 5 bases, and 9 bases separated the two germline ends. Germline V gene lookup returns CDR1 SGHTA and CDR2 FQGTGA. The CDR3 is CASSVSMTGELFF. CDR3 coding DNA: TGTGCCAGCAGCGTCTCTATGACCGGGGAGCTGTTTTTT.

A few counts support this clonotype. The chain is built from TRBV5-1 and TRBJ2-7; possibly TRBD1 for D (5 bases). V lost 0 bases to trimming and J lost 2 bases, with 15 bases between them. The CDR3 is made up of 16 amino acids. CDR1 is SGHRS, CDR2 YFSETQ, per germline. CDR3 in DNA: TGCGCCAGCAGCTTGGGGCCGGGCAGGGCAACCTACGAGCAGTACTTC. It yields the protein CASSLGPGRATYEQYF.

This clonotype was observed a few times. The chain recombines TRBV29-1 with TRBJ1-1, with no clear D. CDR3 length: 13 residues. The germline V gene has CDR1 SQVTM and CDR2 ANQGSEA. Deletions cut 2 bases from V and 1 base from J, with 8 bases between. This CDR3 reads CSVERLENTEAFF. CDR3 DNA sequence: TGCAGCGTTGAACGGCTGGAGAACACTGAAGCTTTCTTT.

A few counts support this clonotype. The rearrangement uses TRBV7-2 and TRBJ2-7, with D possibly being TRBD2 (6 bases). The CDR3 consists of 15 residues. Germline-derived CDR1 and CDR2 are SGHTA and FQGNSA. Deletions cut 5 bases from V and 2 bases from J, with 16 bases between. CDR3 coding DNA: TGTGCCAGCAGCCCATTTAGCGGAAAAGCCTACGAGCAGTACTTC. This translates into CASSPFSGKAYEQYF.

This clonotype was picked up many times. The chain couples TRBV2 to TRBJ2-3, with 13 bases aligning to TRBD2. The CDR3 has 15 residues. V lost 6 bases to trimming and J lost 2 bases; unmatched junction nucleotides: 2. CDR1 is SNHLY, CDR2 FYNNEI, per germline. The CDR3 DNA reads TGTGCCAGCAGGGGACTAGCGGGGCTCACAGATACGCAGTATTTT. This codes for CASRGLAGLTDTQYF.

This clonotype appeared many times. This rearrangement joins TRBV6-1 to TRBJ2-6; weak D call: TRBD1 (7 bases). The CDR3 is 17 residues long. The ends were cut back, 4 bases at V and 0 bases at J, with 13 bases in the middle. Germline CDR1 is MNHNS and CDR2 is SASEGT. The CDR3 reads CASSGQGGPSGANVLTF. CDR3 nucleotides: TGTGCCAGCAGTGGACAGGGAGGCCCCTCTGGGGCCAACGTCCTGACTTTC.